The 32 T cell receptor beta chains in this list originate from one sample, sequenced in a study of blood T cell repertoires in COVID-19. The method was immunoSEQ multiplex PCR; TCRdb's version includes in-frame clones alone and lacks a portion of them. The sample consists of about 170,000 clones, 83% of them appearing once. Sample: peripheral blood. The receptor set was obtained from an elderly woman with acute or convalescent COVID-19.

This chain links TRBV28 with TRBJ2-3; D might be TRBD1 (6 bases). The CDR3 totals 14 residues. Germline V lookup: CDR1 MDHEN, CDR2 SYDVKM. The ends were cut back, 7 bases at V and 2 bases at J, with 13 bases in the middle. The CDR3 region is CASTEQGITDTQYF. CDR3 DNA sequence: TGTGCCAGCACAGAACAGGGTATCACAGATACGCAGTATTTT.

CDR3 coding DNA: TGTGCCAGCAGTCCAGCCGGGACAGGGAAGAAGAACACTGAAGCTTTCTTT. It encodes CASSPAGTGKKNTEAFF. V usage is TRBV28 and J usage is TRBJ1-1; 9 bases are a match to TRBD1. This CDR3 has 17 amino acids. V lost 5 bases, J lost 1 base, and 11 bases stayed unmatched. Germline V gene lookup returns CDR1 MDHEN and CDR2 SYDVKM.

The chain is built from TRBV6-5 and TRBJ1-4, with D tentatively TRBD1 (5 bases). Germline CDR1 MNHEY, CDR2 SVGAGI. The CDR3 spans 15 residues. V was cut by 6 bases and J by 7 bases, with 18 bases left in between. In DNA, the CDR3 is TGTGCCAGCAGGGGGGGAAGCGGTAATGGTGAAAAACTGTTTTTT. Amino acids: CASRGGSGNGEKLFF.

J is TRBJ2-3 and V is TRBV30; 11 positions agree with TRBD1. V was clipped by 4 bases and J by 4 bases; unmatched bases: 4. There are 14 residues in the CDR3. In germline, CDR1 is GTSNPN, CDR2 SVGIG (reference sequence). The DNA of the CDR3 is TGTGCCTGGACCAGGACAGGGGGCGCAGATACGCAGTATTTT. Protein: CAWTRTGGADTQYF.

The chain is built from TRBV6-5 and TRBJ1-1; no clear D gene. From germline, CDR1 is MNHEY and CDR2 SVGAGI. This CDR3 spans 14 amino acids. V was cut by 5 bases and J by 2 bases, with 12 bases left in between. CDR3 region: CASSPGRRNTEAFF. CDR3 sequence (DNA): TGTGCCAGCAGTCCCGGAAGGAGAAACACTGAAGCTTTCTTT.

The chain links TRBV3-1 (or the pseudogene TRBV3-2) to TRBJ1-3; D uncertain. The CDR3 has 15 residues. Germline CDR1 and CDR2: LGHDT and YNNKEL (reference sequence). V gave up 0 bases and J gave up 0 bases, with 6 bases separating them. CDR3 protein: CASSQDSLSGNTIYF. CDR3 nucleotide sequence: TGTGCCAGCAGCCAAGACAGTCTCTCTGGAAACACCATATATTTT.

The chain combines TRBV7-9 with TRBJ1-6; D is uncertain. There are 15 residues in the CDR3. Looked up from germline, CDR1 is SEHNR and CDR2 is FQNEAQ (reference sequence). V lost 1 base to trimming and J lost 9 bases, with 13 bases between them. The CDR3 DNA reads as TGTGCCAGCAGCTTAGGCCTTAGAGCGGGTTCACCCCTCCACTTT. This encodes CASSLGLRAGSPLHF.

The chain couples TRBV4-1 to TRBJ2-3, with a tentative D call TRBD2 (7 bases). This CDR3 has 15 residues. In germline, CDR1 is MGHRA, CDR2 YSYEKL. V was clipped by 3 bases and J by 5 bases, with 15 bases between them. The CDR3 loop is CASSHAGGGGDTQYF. As DNA, the CDR3 is TGCGCCAGCAGCCATGCAGGAGGGGGGGGAGATACGCAGTATTTT.

The V gene is TRBV7-2, the J gene TRBJ1-6; tentative D call: TRBD1 (5 bases). Trimming left V 4 bases short and J 5 bases short, with 9 bases between. Germline V gives CDR1 SGHTA, CDR2 FQGNSA. The CDR3 is 14 residues long. The CDR3 loop is CASSWGGDNSPLHF. CDR3 coding DNA: TGTGCCAGCAGCTGGGGGGGAGATAATTCACCCCTCCACTTT.

The chain couples TRBV7-6 to TRBJ2-1; no clear D. There are 16 residues in the CDR3. V lost 5 bases and J lost 0, with 14 bases in between. CDR1 is SGHVS and CDR2 is FNYEAQ in the germline V gene. This chain's CDR3 is CASSPLVSHSYNEQFF. The CDR3 coding sequence is TGTGCCAGCAGCCCACTCGTTTCGCACTCCTACAATGAGCAGTTCTTC.

The table lists this clone with a count of one. J is TRBJ1-3 and V is TRBV5-6; 8 bases are shared with TRBD1. The CDR3 has 14 residues. Germline CDR1 is SGHDT and CDR2 is YYEEEE. The J segment lost 4 bases and the V segment lost 4 bases, leaving 4 bases of the junction unmatched. The CDR3 reads CASSVRDRGNTIYF. The CDR3 DNA is TGTGCCAGCAGCGTCCGGGACAGGGGAAACACCATATATTTT.

The chain carries TRBV9 and TRBJ1-3; D unresolved. CDR1 and CDR2 (germline): SGDLS, YYNGEE. The CDR3 length is 13 residues. V lost 6 bases and J lost 0, with 7 bases in between. This CDR3 is CASKPGSGNTIYF. The CDR3 coding sequence is TGTGCCAGCAAACCAGGCTCTGGAAACACCATATATTTT.

The chain combines TRBV25-1 with TRBJ2-1, with TRBD1 identical over 9 bases. Germline trimming cut 8 bases from V and 9 bases from J; bases unmatched to any gene: 5. Germline V lookup: CDR1 MGHDK, CDR2 SYGVNS. This CDR3 spans 12 amino acids. CDR3 sequence (DNA): TGTGCCAGCGGGACAGGGATTAGTGAGCAGTTCTTC. This sequence encodes CASGTGISEQFF.

The CDR3 coding sequence is TGTGCCAGAAGCTTGGCCGGTGAGAACACTGAAGCTTTCTTT. This gives the protein CARSLAGENTEAFF. The chain employs TRBV5-3 and TRBJ1-1; D uncertain. TRBV5-3 carries the ORF label, with uncertain function. The V and J ends lost 0 bases and 1 base respectively, with 7 bases between them. There are 14 residues in the CDR3.

This sequence joins TRBV4-1 and TRBJ1-1; D might be TRBD1 (6 bases). Germline CDR1 and CDR2: MGHRA and YSYEKL. With 3 bases removed from V and 0 bases from J, the gap between germline ends came to 14 bases. This CDR3 is built from 16 residues. This chain's CDR3 is CASSQSAGALNTEAFF. In DNA, the CDR3 is TGCGCCAGCAGCCAGTCGGCAGGGGCTTTGAACACTGAAGCTTTCTTT.

This chain joins TRBV5-4 and TRBJ2-6; 7 nucleotides line up with TRBD1. Unmatched junction bases numbered 10, after V lost 0 bases and J lost 1 base. The CDR3 contains 19 residues. Germline CDR1 SGHNT, CDR2 YYREEE (reference sequence). The CDR3 loop is CASSLGGLLDRSGANVLTF. The CDR3 DNA follows: TGTGCCAGCAGCTTGGGTGGCCTACTGGACAGGTCTGGGGCCAACGTCCTGACTTTC.

The rearrangement links TRBV11-2 to TRBJ2-1, with 10 positions matching TRBD2. Germline CDR1 reads SGHAT; CDR2 reads FQNNGV. CDR3 length: 15 residues. V lost 5 bases to trimming and J lost 10 bases; unmatched junction nucleotides: 11. The CDR3 nucleotides read TGTGCCAGCAGCAGAGCGGGAGGGCCTGGAGGAGAGCAGTTCTTC. This encodes CASSRAGGPGGEQFF. Complete variable domain (other parts from reference TRBV11-2 and TRBJ2-1): EAGVAQSPRYKIIEKRQSVAFWCNPISGHATLYWYQQILGQGPKLLIQFQNNGVVDDSQLPKDRFSAERLKGVDSTLKIQPAKLEDSAVYLCASSRAGGPGGEQFFGPGTRLTVL.

V gene TRBV7-2 combines with J gene TRBJ2-3, with D perhaps matching TRBD2 (6 bases). CDR3 length: 15 amino acids. V dropped 6 bases and J dropped 1 base, with 14 bases sitting between them. The germline V gene has CDR1 SGHTA and CDR2 FQGNSA. CDR3 nucleotide sequence: TGTGCCAGCAGTAGGGACTTTTCCGGCACAGATACGCAGTATTTT. Encoded protein: CASSRDFSGTDTQYF. The whole variable domain, remainder taken from reference TRBV7-2 and TRBJ2-3, is GAGVSQSPSNKVTEKGKDVELRCDPISGHTALYWYRQSLGQGLEFLIYFQGNSAPDKSGLPSDRFSAERTGGSVSTLTIQRTQQEDSAVYLCASSRDFSGTDTQYFGPGTRLTVL.

As concerns this clone: The sample has other DNA sequences that encode this CDR3 too. The chain is built from TRBV19 and TRBJ1-1, with 7 bases matching TRBD1. V shed 4 bases, J shed 4 bases, and the junction held 3 bases outside the gene matches. The germline V gene encodes CDR1 LNHDA and CDR2 SQIVND (reference sequence). The CDR3 loop spans 13 amino acids. Written as DNA, the CDR3 is TGTGCCAGTAGTACCAACAGGGGCACTGAAGCTTTCTTT. Protein: CASSTNRGTEAFF.

The V and J genes are TRBV19 and TRBJ1-5; 9 positions match TRBD1. The CDR3 length is 15 residues. Germline loops: CDR1 LNHDA, CDR2 SQIVND (reference sequence). V lost 6 bases to trimming and J lost 6 bases; unmatched junction nucleotides: 9. CDR3 region: CASRTGQGIRQPQHF. CDR3 bases: TGTGCCAGTAGAACGGGACAGGGTATTCGTCAGCCCCAGCATTTT.

The V call is TRBV19, the J call TRBJ1-1, with TRBD1 as a possible D gene (5 bases). CDR3 size: 13 residues. CDR1 is LNHDA, CDR2 SQIVND, per germline (reference sequence). The V gene lost 3 bases and the J gene lost 3 bases, with 8 bases spanning the gap. Here the CDR3 DNA reads TGTGCCAGTAGTATCGCAGGGTACACTGAAGCTTTCTTT. Protein: CASSIAGYTEAFF. Variable domain in full (rest from reference TRBV19 and TRBJ1-1): DGGITQSPKYLFRKEGQNVTLSCEQNLNHDAMYWYRQDPGQGLRLIYYSQIVNDFQKGDIAEGYSVSREKKESFPLTVTSAQKNPTAFYLCASSIAGYTEAFFGQGTRLTVV.

The chain recombines TRBV13 with TRBJ2-7, with TRBD2 identical over 11 bases. The ends lost 5 bases at V and 3 bases at J; junction bases unmatched: 18. Germline V gene data show CDR1 as PRHDT and CDR2 as FYEKMQ (reference sequence). CDR3 length equals 19 residues. In DNA form, the CDR3 reads TGTGCCAGCAGCACCTTAGGGACATCACTAGCGGGGGACTACTACGAGCAGTACTTC. Its translation: CASSTLGTSLAGDYYEQYF.

V usage is TRBV18 and J usage is TRBJ2-6; possible D gene TRBD1, 5 bases. Germline V CDR1 and CDR2: KGHSH, LQKENI. This CDR3 has 17 residues. The germline V and J ends were trimmed by 2 bases and 0 bases, with 11 bases remaining between them. The CDR3 nucleotides read TGTGCCAGCTCACCAGTGACAGCCTCCTCTGGGGCCAACGTCCTGACTTTC. The encoded protein is CASSPVTASSGANVLTF.

This clone was counted once. The V call is TRBV19, the J call TRBJ2-3; 11 bases match TRBD2. This CDR3 comprises 16 residues. Unmatched junction bases numbered 4, after V lost 3 bases and J lost 2 bases. Germline-derived CDR1 and CDR2 are LNHDA and SQIVND (reference sequence). CDR3 protein: CASSIRLAGNTDTQYF. The CDR3 DNA reads TGTGCCAGTAGTATTAGACTAGCGGGGAACACAGATACGCAGTATTTT.

In its sample, this clone was seen a few times. The rearrangement links TRBV20-1 to TRBJ1-1; weak D call: TRBD1 (5 bases). Germline loops: CDR1 DFQATT, CDR2 SNEGSKA (reference sequence). The CDR3 is 16 amino acids. V lost 3 bases to trimming and J lost 2 bases, with 19 bases between them. The chain's CDR3 is CSASFQGNSLNTEAFF. The CDR3 DNA follows: TGCAGTGCTAGTTTTCAGGGTAATTCCCTAAACACTGAAGCTTTCTTT.

The chain has TRBV5-4 and TRBJ2-2, with 8 bases lining up with TRBD1. J was trimmed by 1 base and V by 4 bases; bases with no gene match: 6. CDR3 length: 16 amino acids. The V gene's germline CDR1 is SGHNT and CDR2 YYREEE (reference sequence). CDR3 nucleotides: TGTGCCAGCAGCCCCCCGGGACAGGAGAACACCGGGGAGCTGTTTTTT. Protein product: CASSPPGQENTGELFF.

The CDR3 here is CASSQVPGTGNQPQHF. For the CDR3, the DNA is TGCGCCAGCAGCCAAGTCCCCGGGACAGGCAATCAGCCCCAGCATTTT. The V call is TRBV4-1, the J call TRBJ1-5, with 7 bases matching TRBD1. The CDR3 is 16 residues long. Trimming cost V 1 base and J 2 bases; bases outside gene matches: 5. CDR1 is MGHRA, CDR2 YSYEKL, per germline.

This clone came up a few times. V gene TRBV5-1 combines with J gene TRBJ2-3; TRBD2 is a possible D gene (6 bases). The CDR3 contains 14 residues. Germline values: CDR1 SGHRS, CDR2 YFSETQ. V was pared by 6 bases and J by 0 bases, with 11 bases between. The CDR3 sequence is CASMVSGSTDTQYF. In DNA form, the CDR3 reads TGCGCCAGCATGGTTAGCGGAAGCACAGATACGCAGTATTTT. Full variable domain (remainder filled in from reference TRBV5-1 and TRBJ2-3): KAGVTQTPRYLIKTRGQQVTLSCSPISGHRSVSWYQQTPGQGLQFLFEYFSETQRNKGNFPGRFSGRQFSNSRSEMNVSTLELGDSALYLCASMVSGSTDTQYFGPGTRLTVL.

This clone has a single count. This chain connects TRBV7-2 to TRBJ2-3, with TRBD2 matching 7 bases. The CDR3 loop spans 13 amino acids. Germline CDR1 reads SGHTA; CDR2 reads FQGNSA. V lost 5 bases and J lost 4; bases outside the gene matches: 3. The CDR3 loop reads CASSLGLADTQYF. The CDR3 DNA is TGTGCCAGCAGCCTAGGACTAGCAGATACGCAGTATTTT.

The genes are TRBV6-2 or TRBV6-3 and TRBJ1-1; D is perhaps TRBD1 (6 bases). This CDR3 region has 14 residues. The germline V gene encodes CDR1 MNHEY and CDR2 SVGEGT. V lost 6 bases, J lost 6 bases, and 17 bases lay in between. In DNA form, the CDR3 reads TGTGCCAGCAGCCGAATACAGGGTCGCCCTGAAGCTTTCTTT. Its protein is CASSRIQGRPEAFF.

CDR3 amino acids: CASSPQLAGVRNEQFF. The DNA of the CDR3 is TGCGCCAGCAGCCCACAACTAGCGGGAGTACGCAATGAGCAGTTCTTC. The rearrangement joins TRBV4-1 to TRBJ2-1; 11 bases agree with TRBD2. Trimming removed 4 bases from V and 6 bases from J; junction bases left unmatched: 8. The germline V gene encodes CDR1 MGHRA and CDR2 YSYEKL. This CDR3 region has 16 residues.

V gene TRBV30 combines with J gene TRBJ2-1; a weak D match, TRBD2 (5 bases). Germline V gives CDR1 GTSNPN, CDR2 SVGIG (reference sequence). Trimming left V 3 bases short and J 9 bases short, with 15 bases between. The CDR3 contains 13 residues. The CDR3 nucleotides read TGTGCCTGGAGAGGAGCATTACGGGGTGAGCAGTTCTTC. Translation: CAWRGALRGEQFF.